These 23 T cell receptor beta chains were all obtained from the same sample, sequenced in a study of post-analysis software for immune sequencing data. Prepared libraries of TCR beta cDNA carried unique molecular identifiers. Using its own MiXCR run on the PCR reads, TCRdb lists one record per CDR3 protein. The repertoire holds approximately 570,000 distinct CDR3 sequences, 44% seen once, with 1.5% to 2% in the top ten. Study-wide results and limits: When patients were compared with controls, five TRBV segments were more frequent, TRBV5-6, TRBV5-1 and TRBV20-1 among them.

Which antigens these TCRs recognize remains unknown. The sequenced sample consisted of blood. The origin of the receptors is a girl aged 5-17 years with multiple sclerosis.

The rearrangement joins TRBV7-2 to TRBJ1-2; D may be TRBD1 (6 bases). The germline gives CDR1 SGHTA, CDR2 FQGNSA. The V end lost 7 bases, the J end lost 3 bases, and 9 bases lay between the germline ends. The CDR3 length is 12 residues. The CDR3 nucleotides are TGTGCCAGCACCCGACAGGACTATGGCTACACCTTC. It yields the protein CASTRQDYGYTF. Full variable domain (outside the CDR3, taken from reference TRBV7-2 and TRBJ1-2): GAGVSQSPSNKVTEKGKDVELRCDPISGHTALYWYRQSLGQGLEFLIYFQGNSAPDKSGLPSDRFSAERTGGSVSTLTIQRTQQEDSAVYLCASTRQDYGYTFGSGTRLTVV.

CDR3 sequence: CSARKPGPVAGYTF. In DNA form, the CDR3 reads TGCAGTGCTAGAAAACCGGGACCTGTGGCTGGCTACACCTTC. This chain links TRBV20-1 with TRBJ1-2, with a possible D match to TRBD1 (5 bases). V lost 2 bases and J lost 7, with 17 bases in between. The CDR3 extends over 14 amino acids. Germline V gene data show CDR1 as DFQATT and CDR2 as SNEGSKA (reference sequence).

The gene calls are TRBV5-1 and TRBJ2-5; 11 nucleotides agree with TRBD1. Judging by the DNA end, TRBJ2-7 fits better; the J call may be wrong. The CDR3 extends over 14 amino acids. Germline loops: CDR1 SGHRS, CDR2 YFSETQ. The CDR3 DNA sequence: TGCGCCAGCAGCTGGACAGGGGGCCAGGGCGAGCAGTACTTC. It encodes CASSWTGGQGEQYF.

The rearrangement uses TRBV7-9 and TRBJ2-1, with D perhaps TRBD1 (5 bases). This CDR3 spans 14 amino acids. The ends were cut back, 5 bases at V and 2 bases at J, with 10 bases in the middle. Germline assignment: CDR1 SEHNR and CDR2 FQNEAQ (reference sequence). CDR3 in amino acids: CASSTQVTYNEQFF. As DNA, the CDR3 is TGTGCCAGCAGCACACAGGTCACCTACAATGAGCAGTTCTTC.

There are a few counts of this clonotype. The chain employs TRBV7-3 and TRBJ2-1, with a tentative D call TRBD1 (5 bases). V lost 1 base and J lost 2, with 12 bases in between. CDR3 length: 16 residues. Germline CDR1 SGHTA, CDR2 FQGTGA. The CDR3 sequence: CASSLSSGNPYNEQFF. In DNA, the CDR3 is TGTGCCAGCAGCTTAAGTTCAGGGAACCCCTACAATGAGCAGTTCTTC.

This chain connects TRBV7-2 to TRBJ2-7, with D unresolved. The DNA end lines up better with TRBJ2-5; the J call may be wrong. The CDR3 has 13 amino acids. Germline CDR1 and CDR2: SGHTA and FQGNSA. The DNA for the CDR3 is TGTGCCAGCAGCTCCCGAGATACAGAGACCCAGTACTTC. This encodes CASSSRDTETQYF.

This clonotype was counted only a few times. The V and J genes are TRBV2 and TRBJ2-7; TRBD2 agrees at 9 bases. V gave up 6 bases and J gave up 5 bases; unmatched junction bases: 5. Germline V gene sequence: CDR1 SNHLY, CDR2 FYNNEI. This CDR3 has 13 residues. CDR3 sequence reads: CASRAGGSDEQYF. The CDR3 DNA reads TGTGCCAGCAGAGCGGGGGGAAGTGACGAGCAGTACTTC.

This clonotype was counted between two and nine times. The J gene is TRBJ2-7, the V gene TRBV9, with D tentatively TRBD2 (7 bases). The end of the DNA aligns better with TRBJ2-5, so the J call may be wrong. The CDR3 loop spans 16 amino acids. Germline values: CDR1 SGDLS, CDR2 YYNGEE. CDR3 in amino acids: CASSPPSGGQVETQYF. In DNA form, the CDR3 reads TGTGCCAGCAGCCCCCCCTCCGGGGGGCAGGTTGAGACCCAGTACTTC.

There are a few counts of this clonotype. The rearrangement joins TRBV20-1 to TRBJ2-1; D is uncertain. The CDR3 contains 14 residues. Deletions cut 7 bases from V and 0 bases from J, with 13 bases between. The germline V gene encodes CDR1 DFQATT and CDR2 SNEGSKA (reference sequence). CDR3: CSGLSESSYNEQFF. The CDR3 coding sequence is TGCAGTGGCCTGTCGGAGAGCTCCTACAATGAGCAGTTCTTC.

The V gene is TRBV20-1, the J gene TRBJ2-7, with 7 bases fitting TRBD1. CDR1 DFQATT and CDR2 SNEGSKA come from the germline V gene (reference sequence). This CDR3 is 13 amino acids long. Trimming at V came to 6 bases and at J to 2 bases, leaving 7 bases not matched to a gene. In DNA form, the CDR3 reads TGCAGTGCAACAGGGGAGCAAACCTACGAGCAGTACTTC. It codes for CSATGEQTYEQYF.

The genes are TRBV5-1 and TRBJ2-1, with 14 nucleotides matching TRBD2. The CDR3 contains 16 residues. In germline, CDR1 is SGHRS, CDR2 YFSETQ. J was trimmed by 6 bases and V by 4 bases; bases with no gene match: 6. The CDR3 nucleotides are TGCGCCAGCAGCGTGGAGGGACTAGCGGGGGTCAATGAGCAGTTCTTC. Amino acids: CASSVEGLAGVNEQFF.

This chain uses TRBV5-1 with TRBJ1-5, with D maybe TRBD1 (6 bases). V lost 5 bases, J lost 3 bases, and 12 bases lay in between. CDR3 length: 14 amino acids. The germline CDR1 and CDR2 sequences are SGHRS and YFSETQ. The CDR3 reads CASRAQGYNQPQHF. The DNA for the CDR3 is TGCGCCAGCAGGGCTCAGGGGTACAATCAGCCCCAGCATTTT.

This clonotype appeared a few times. V and J are TRBV7-8 and TRBJ2-1; 8 bases match TRBD2. CDR1 and CDR2 from the germline V gene are SGHVS and FQNEAQ. The CDR3 totals 14 residues. The junction had 5 bases not matched to a gene; V was cut back by 8 bases and J by 2 bases. The CDR3: CASRGGQTYNEQFF. The CDR3 DNA sequence: TGTGCCAGCCGGGGGGGCCAAACCTACAATGAGCAGTTCTTC.

The genes are TRBV5-6 and TRBJ1-1; 7 positions match TRBD1. V shed 2 bases, J shed 3 bases, and the junction held 10 bases outside the gene matches. The CDR3 consists of 16 residues. CDR1 is SGHDT and CDR2 is YYEEEE in the germline V gene. CDR3 nucleotides: TGTGCCAGCAGCTTATTCTCTGGACAGGCCTACACTGAAGCTTTCTTT. Translation gives CASSLFSGQAYTEAFF.

CDR3 residues: CASSYTGVWSYNEQFF. CDR3 sequence (DNA): TGTGCCAGCAGCTACACAGGGGTTTGGTCCTACAATGAGCAGTTCTTC. The genes are TRBV7-2 and TRBJ2-1; 7 bases are a match to TRBD1. The germline V gene encodes CDR1 SGHTA and CDR2 FQGNSA. Trimming removed 4 bases from V and 1 base from J; junction bases left unmatched: 7. This CDR3 is built from 16 residues.

This clonotype was counted between two and nine times. This CDR3 is CASSGWGGGKNEQFF. CDR3 bases: TGTGCCAGCAGTGGGTGGGGAGGGGGTAAGAATGAGCAGTTCTTC. The rearrangement joins TRBV12-3 or TRBV12-4 to TRBJ2-1; maybe TRBD2 (7 bases). The CDR3 spans 15 residues. Trimming shortened V by 5 bases and J by 7 bases, and 18 bases separated the two germline ends.

The chain carries TRBV5-1 and TRBJ2-1, with a possible D match to TRBD2 (7 bases). V lost 4 bases, J lost 8 bases, and 13 bases lay in between. This CDR3 region has 13 residues. The germline gives CDR1 SGHRS, CDR2 YFSETQ. CDR3 residues: CASSTGGKDEQFF. In DNA form, the CDR3 reads TGCGCCAGCAGCACGGGGGGCAAGGATGAGCAGTTCTTC.

The table lists this clonotype with a count of one. The chain joins TRBV20-1 to TRBJ2-7; D might be TRBD2 (6 bases). Trimming left V 5 bases short and J 7 bases short, with 9 bases between. The CDR3 runs 10 residues. Germline loops: CDR1 DFQATT, CDR2 SNEGSKA (reference sequence). This chain's CDR3 is CSALRGEQYF. CDR3 DNA: TGCAGTGCTTTACGGGGGGAGCAGTACTTC.

The J gene is TRBJ2-1, the V gene TRBV24-1; D unresolved. CDR1 and CDR2 from the germline V gene are KGHDR and SFDVKD. V shed 3 bases and J shed 2 bases, with 10 bases lying between them. There are 15 residues in the CDR3. The CDR3 reads CATSDPRITYNEQFF. As DNA, the CDR3 is TGTGCCACCAGTGATCCCAGGATAACCTACAATGAGCAGTTCTTC.

The chain is built from TRBV6-6 and TRBJ2-7; a possible D gene is TRBD1 (6 bases). CDR3 length: 14 amino acids. With 7 bases removed from V and 2 bases from J, the gap between germline ends came to 15 bases. Germline V gives CDR1 MNHNY, CDR2 SVGAGI (reference sequence). CDR3 DNA: TGTGCCAGCACTCTGGTACAGGGTACCTACGAGCAGTACTTC. This sequence encodes CASTLVQGTYEQYF.

The gene calls are TRBV4-2 and TRBJ2-4; the D is unclear. V lost 3 bases and J 13 bases, leaving 19 bases between the germline ends. This CDR3 has 14 amino acids. Germline lookup yields CDR1 LGHNA and CDR2 YNFKEQ. The CDR3 DNA follows: TGTGCCAGCAGCCACAAATTCGAGATGGGTGAGCAGTACTTC. Translating it yields CASSHKFEMGEQYF.

This clonotype was counted only a few times. The genes are TRBV20-1 and TRBJ2-5; D is unclear. The germline V gene encodes CDR1 DFQATT and CDR2 SNEGSKA (reference sequence). Trimming removed 5 bases at V and 3 bases at J, with 4 bases between. This CDR3 comprises 10 residues. This CDR3 is CSAYKETQYF. CDR3 nucleotide sequence: TGCAGTGCTTATAAAGAGACCCAGTACTTC.

The chain links TRBV10-3 to TRBJ2-5; D is perhaps TRBD1 (5 bases). Trimming removed 4 bases at V and 4 bases at J, with 13 bases between. The CDR3 is 14 amino acids. Germline V lookup: CDR1 ENHRY, CDR2 SYGVKD. CDR3 nucleotides: TGTGCCATCAGTGGGAAAGGCAGGGTAGAGACCCAGTACTTC. It yields the protein CAISGKGRVETQYF.